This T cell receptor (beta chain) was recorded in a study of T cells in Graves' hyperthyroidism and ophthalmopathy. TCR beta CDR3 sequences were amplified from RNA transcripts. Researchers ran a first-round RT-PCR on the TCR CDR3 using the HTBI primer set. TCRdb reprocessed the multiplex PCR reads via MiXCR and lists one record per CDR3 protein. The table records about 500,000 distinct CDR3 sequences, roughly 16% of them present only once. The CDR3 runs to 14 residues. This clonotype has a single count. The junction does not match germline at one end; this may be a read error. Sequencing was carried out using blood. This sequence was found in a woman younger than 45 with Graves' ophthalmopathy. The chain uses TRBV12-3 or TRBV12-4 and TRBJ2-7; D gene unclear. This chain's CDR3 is CAISLDPTPYEQYF. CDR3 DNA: TGTGCCATCAGTTTAGATCCTACCCCCTACGAGCAGTACTTC.